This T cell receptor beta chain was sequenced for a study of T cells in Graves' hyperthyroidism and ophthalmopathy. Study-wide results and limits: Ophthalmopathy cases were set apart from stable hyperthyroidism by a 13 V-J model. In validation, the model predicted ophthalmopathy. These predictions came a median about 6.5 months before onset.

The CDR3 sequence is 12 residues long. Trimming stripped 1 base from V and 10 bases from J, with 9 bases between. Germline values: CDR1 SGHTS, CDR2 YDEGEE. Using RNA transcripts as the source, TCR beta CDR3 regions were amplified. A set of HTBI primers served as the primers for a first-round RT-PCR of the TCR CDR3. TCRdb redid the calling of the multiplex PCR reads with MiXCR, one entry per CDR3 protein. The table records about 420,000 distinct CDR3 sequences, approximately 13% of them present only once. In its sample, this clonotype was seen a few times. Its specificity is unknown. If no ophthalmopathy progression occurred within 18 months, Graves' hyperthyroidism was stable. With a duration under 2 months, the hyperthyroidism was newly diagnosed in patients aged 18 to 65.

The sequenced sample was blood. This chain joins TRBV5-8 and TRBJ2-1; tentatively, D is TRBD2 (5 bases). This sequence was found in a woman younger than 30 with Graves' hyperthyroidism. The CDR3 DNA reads TGTGCCAGCAGCTTGCAAGCGGTCGAGCAGTTCTTC. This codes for CASSLQAVEQFF.